The 5 T cell receptor beta chains below all came from one sample that was sequenced in a study of brain T cells in children with intractable seizures (dated by TCRdb to the early 2020s). The sample's time point label is to be understood as: resected brain tissue, or blood drawn just prior to surgery. Libraries were constructed by the immunoSEQ multiplex PCR assay. The immuneACCESS repertoire file appears here via TCRdb, limited to in-frame rearrangements. These files lack a portion of the clones; in checked studies, under half of the deficit traces to unresolved V genes, and the cause of the others is not known. The sample profile shows 50,000 to 80,000 clones; approximately 95% of them were found once. The ten top clones hold roughly 0.38% of the sample. The sample was peripheral blood, taken at surgery. All receptors derive from a boy under two years old with focal cortical dysplasia and intractable seizures.

This sequence joins TRBV19 and TRBJ1-2, with 9 bases aligning to TRBD1. After removal of 6 bases from V and 4 bases from J, the junction contained 18 bases not matched to a gene. Germline V gene sequence: CDR1 LNHDA, CDR2 SQIVND (reference sequence). The CDR3 sequence is 18 residues long. The CDR3 reads CASSRKGTGPRGGYGYTF. CDR3 sequence (DNA): TGTGCCAGTAGCCGCAAGGGGACAGGGCCGAGGGGAGGCTATGGCTACACCTTC.

The rearrangement joins TRBV4-1 to TRBJ1-1; TRBD1 might be the D (5 bases). V gave up 1 base and J gave up 0 bases, with 12 bases separating them. In germline, CDR1 is MGHRA, CDR2 YSYEKL. The CDR3 has 16 residues. This chain's CDR3 is CASSQGRAGVNTEAFF. The DNA of the CDR3 is TGCGCCAGCAGCCAAGGCAGAGCGGGGGTGAACACTGAAGCTTTCTTT.

The CDR3 nucleotides read TGTGCCAGCAGCCAAAGACTAAGCACAGATACGCAGTATTTT. It yields the protein CASSQRLSTDTQYF. This chain uses TRBV3-1 (or the pseudogene TRBV3-2) with TRBJ2-3, with a possible D match to TRBD2 (5 bases). CDR1 and CDR2 from the germline V gene are LGHDT and YNNKEL (reference sequence). There are 14 residues in the CDR3. Trimming cost V 2 bases and J 0 bases, with 6 bases left between them.

This clone has just one count. The rearrangement joins TRBV9 to TRBJ2-1; the match to TRBD2 covers 8 bases. The CDR3 length is 17 residues. The germline gives CDR1 SGDLS, CDR2 YYNGEE. Trimming removed 4 bases from V and 5 bases from J; junction bases left unmatched: 14. In nucleotides, the CDR3 is TGTGCCAGCAGCCCCCCGGTTTGGCGCGGGGGGAACAATGAGCAGTTCTTC. This sequence encodes CASSPPVWRGGNNEQFF.

This clone has just a few counts. The chain employs TRBV3-1 (or the pseudogene TRBV3-2) and TRBJ1-2; 7 bases map to TRBD1. The CDR3 is 14 residues long. From germline, CDR1 is LGHDT and CDR2 YNNKEL (reference sequence). V trimming: 0 bases; J trimming: 3 bases; junction bases outside the gene matches: 1. The CDR3: CASSQEGQYYGYTF. Here the CDR3 DNA reads TGTGCCAGCAGCCAAGAGGGACAGTACTATGGCTACACCTTC.